This is a list of T cell receptor beta chains from one sample in a study of identical twins' blood T cells. TCRdb re-called the 5' RACE reads with MiXCR, one entry per CDR3 protein. Of hundreds of thousands of distinct CDR3 sequences in the sample, around 30% are singletons; the top ten hold around 5.6%. What was sequenced was PBMCs. Receptors were obtained from a woman between 18 and 55 years old in good health. CDR3s include the opening cysteine and the closing phenylalanine or tryptophan. The D gene is left open where the match is weak. Some rows mark clone size as missing; the rest say once, few, many or name a class of expanded clone.

TRBJ1-2,TRBV5-1,few,-,CASSLAGKLEGYTF
TRBJ2-1,TRBV2,many,-,CASLLYPDNEQFF
TRBJ2-3,TRBV20-1,many,TRBD2,CSARAPSGSTDTQYF
TRBJ1-4,TRBV7-9,-,-,CASSLTAAINEKLFF
TRBJ2-3,TRBV20-1,-,-,CSAKGGRNTQYF
TRBJ2-1,TRBV2,-,-,CASMQANEQFF
TRBJ2-4,TRBV5-6,-,-,CASSRRQNDGKNIQYF
TRBJ2-3,TRBV20-1,-,TRBD2,CSAGLAGHTDTQYF
TRBJ1-2,TRBV18,-,-,CASSLHLPGQNNYCYTF
TRBJ2-7,TRBV5-1,-,-,CASSFLTGKNYEQYF
TRBJ1-1,TRBV5-1,-,-,CASDFGDGAEAFF
TRBJ1-1,TRBV2,-,-,CASSELGIEAFF
TRBJ2-3,TRBV4-2,-,-,CASRKGIAPSTDTQYF
TRBJ1-4,TRBV7-9,-,TRBD1,CASNSRGEKLFF
TRBJ1-1,TRBV29-1,-,TRBD1,CSAMTGRNTEAFF
TRBJ1-1,TRBV6-2/TRBV6-3,many,-,CASSYQGGNTEAFF
TRBJ1-2,TRBV12-3/TRBV12-4,few,-,CASSYGHGYTF
TRBJ1-1,TRBV20-1,-,-,CSASKFRNTEAFF
TRBJ1-1,TRBV19,many,-,CATAHPGEGTEAFF
TRBJ2-1,TRBV20-1,few,TRBD2,CSVLTSGGYEQFF
TRBJ1-2,TRBV9,-,-,CASSAVGRQDNYGYTF